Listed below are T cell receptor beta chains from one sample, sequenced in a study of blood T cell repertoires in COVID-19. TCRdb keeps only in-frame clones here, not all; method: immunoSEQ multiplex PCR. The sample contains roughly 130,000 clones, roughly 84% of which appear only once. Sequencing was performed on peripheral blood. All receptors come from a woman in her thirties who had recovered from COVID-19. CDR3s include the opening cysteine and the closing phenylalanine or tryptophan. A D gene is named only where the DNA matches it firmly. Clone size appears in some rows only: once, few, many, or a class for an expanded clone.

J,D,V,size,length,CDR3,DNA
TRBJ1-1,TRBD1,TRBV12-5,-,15,CASGLSSRGDTEAFF,TGTGCTAGTGGTTTATCGAGCAGGGGGGACACTGAAGCTTTCTTT
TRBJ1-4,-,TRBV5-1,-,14,CASSSTELNEKLFF,TGCGCCAGCAGCTCAACGGAGCTTAATGAAAAACTGTTTTTT
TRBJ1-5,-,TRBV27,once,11,CASGSNQPQHF,TGTGCCAGCGGCTCCAATCAGCCCCAGCATTTT
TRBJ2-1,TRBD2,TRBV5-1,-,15,CASSVGLAGVNEQFF,TGCGCCAGCTCAGTGGGGCTAGCGGGCGTTAATGAGCAGTTCTTC
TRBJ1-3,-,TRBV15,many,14,CATNTAGSGNTIYF,TGTGCCACCAATACGGCGGGATCTGGAAACACCATATATTTT
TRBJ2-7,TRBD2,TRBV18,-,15,CASSPGAGGHYEQYF,TGTGCCAGCTCACCGGGGGCGGGAGGACACTACGAGCAGTACTTC
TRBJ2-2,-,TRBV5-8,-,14,CASRRDLNTGELFF,TGTGCCAGCAGGCGGGACTTAAACACCGGGGAGCTGTTTTTT
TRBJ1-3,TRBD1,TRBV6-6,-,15,CASSYQGQGQQGIYF,TGTGCCAGCAGTTACCAGGGACAAGGTCAACAGGGGATATATTTT
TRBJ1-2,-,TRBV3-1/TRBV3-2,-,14,CASSQAVSNYGYTF,TGTGCCAGCAGCCAAGCGGTCTCTAACTATGGCTACACCTTC
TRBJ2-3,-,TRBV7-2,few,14,CASSISGSGDTQYF,TGTGCCAGCAGTATAAGCGGTTCCGGAGATACGCAGTATTTT
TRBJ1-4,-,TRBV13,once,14,CASSLGGAGEKLFF,TGTGCCAGCAGCTTAGGTGGCGCCGGGGAAAAACTGTTTTTT
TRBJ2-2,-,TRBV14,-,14,CASSQYSLTGELFF,TGTGCCAGCAGCCAATATTCCCTCACCGGGGAGCTGTTTTTT
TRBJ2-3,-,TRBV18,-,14,CASSNGLSTDTQYF,TGTGCCAGCTCAAACGGACTTTCCACAGATACGCAGTATTTT
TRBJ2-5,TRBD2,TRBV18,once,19,CASSPLPGTSGRVEETQYF,TGTGCCAGCTCACCACTACCCGGGACTAGCGGGAGAGTAGAAGAGACCCAGTACTTC
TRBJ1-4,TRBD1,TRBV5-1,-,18,CASSSGPGTGATNEKLFF,TGCGCCAGCAGCTCCGGTCCCGGGACAGGGGCGACTAATGAAAAACTGTTTTTT
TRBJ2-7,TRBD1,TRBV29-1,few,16,CSVLRTGKVGRYEQYF,TGCAGCGTCCTCAGGACAGGGAAGGTTGGTCGATACGAGCAGTACTTC
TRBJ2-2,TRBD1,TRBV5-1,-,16,CASSFSDRGNTGELFF,TGCGCCAGCAGCTTCTCTGACAGGGGGAACACCGGGGAGCTGTTTTTT
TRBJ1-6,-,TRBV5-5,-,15,CASSLTENYNSPLHF,TGTGCCAGCAGCTTGACAGAAAACTATAATTCACCCCTCCACTTT
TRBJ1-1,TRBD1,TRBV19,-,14,CASRTDRGRSEDFF,TGTGCCAGTAGAACGGACAGGGGGAGGTCGGAGGATTTCTTT
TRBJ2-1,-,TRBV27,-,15,CASSFRRSSYNEQFF,TGTGCCAGCAGTTTTAGGAGAAGCTCCTACAATGAGCAGTTCTTC
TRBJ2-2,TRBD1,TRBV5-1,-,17,CASSSRQTGAGTGELFF,TGCGCCAGCAGCTCGAGACAGACAGGGGCGGGCACCGGGGAGCTGTTTTTT
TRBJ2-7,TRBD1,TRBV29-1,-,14,CSVVGDRAPYEQYF,TGCAGCGTTGTGGGAGACAGGGCCCCCTACGAGCAGTACTTC
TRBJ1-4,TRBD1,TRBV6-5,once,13,CASKRQGHEKLFF,TGTGCCAGCAAGAGACAGGGCCACGAAAAACTGTTTTTT
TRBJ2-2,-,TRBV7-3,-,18,CASSPAYPRTEKHGELFF,TGTGCCAGCAGCCCGGCATACCCACGGACAGAGAAGCACGGGGAGCTGTTTTTT
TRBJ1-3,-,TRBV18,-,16,CASSPRVEGKGNTIYF,TGTGCCAGCTCACCACGGGTCGAGGGTAAAGGAAACACCATATATTTT
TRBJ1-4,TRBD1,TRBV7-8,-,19,CASSREGDRGKRTNEKLFF,TGTGCCAGCAGCCGGGAAGGGGACAGGGGGAAACGAACTAATGAAAAACTGTTTTTT
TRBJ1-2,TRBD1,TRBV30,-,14,CAWRTGDGNYGYTF,TGTGCCTGGAGGACAGGGGATGGTAACTATGGCTACACCTTC
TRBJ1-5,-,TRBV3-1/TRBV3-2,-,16,CASSQDKGVKNQPQHF,TGTGCCAGCAGCCAAGACAAGGGGGTGAAAAATCAGCCCCAGCATTTT
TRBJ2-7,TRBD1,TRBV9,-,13,CASSQVPGQTEHF,TGTGCCAGCAGCCAAGTCCCGGGACAGACCGAGCACTTC
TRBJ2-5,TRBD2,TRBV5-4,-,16,CASSQPGLAGGETQYF,TGTGCCAGCAGCCAACCGGGACTAGCGGGAGGAGAGACCCAGTACTTC
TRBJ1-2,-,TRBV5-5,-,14,CASSLVPGLDGYTF,TGTGCCAGCAGCTTGGTGCCAGGCTTAGATGGCTACACCTTC
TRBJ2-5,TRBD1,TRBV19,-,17,CASSIHPGQGYQETQYF,TGTGCCAGTAGTATACATCCTGGACAGGGGTACCAAGAGACCCAGTACTTC
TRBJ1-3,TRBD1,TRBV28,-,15,CASSFEGAVGNTIYF,TGTGCCAGCAGTTTCGAGGGGGCAGTTGGAAACACCATATATTTT
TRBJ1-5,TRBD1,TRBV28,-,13,CASSLTGNQPQHF,TGTGCCAGCAGTTTGACAGGGAATCAGCCCCAGCATTTT
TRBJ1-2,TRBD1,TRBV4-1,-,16,CASSQVGQRRGYGYTF,TGCGCCAGCAGCCAAGTGGGACAGCGGAGGGGCTATGGCTACACCTTC
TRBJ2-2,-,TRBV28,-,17,CASSWTPEGMNTGELFF,TGTGCCAGCAGTTGGACCCCGGAGGGGATGAACACCGGGGAGCTGTTTTTT
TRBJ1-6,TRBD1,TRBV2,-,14,CASCRDSLNSPLHF,TGTGCCAGCTGCAGGGACAGTCTTAATTCACCCCTCCACTTT
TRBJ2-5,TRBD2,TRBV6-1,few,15,CASSELAGSQETQYF,TGTGCCAGCAGTGAACTAGCGGGGAGTCAAGAGACCCAGTACTTC
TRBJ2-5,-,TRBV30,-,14,CAWSVRRAQETQYF,TGTGCCTGGAGTGTACGGCGGGCCCAAGAGACCCAGTACTTC